Presented here are 22 T cell receptor beta chains from one specimen sequenced in a study of T cell changes during pregnancy in multiple sclerosis. Sequencing was performed with immunoSEQ multiplex PCR; in TCRdb, only in-frame clones are kept and a portion is missing. The sample holds roughly 100,000 clones, about 90% seen once. The specimen was peripheral blood, collected before pregnancy. All receptors come from a female donor with multiple sclerosis, enrolled in a pregnancy study.

The chain uses TRBV14 and TRBJ1-1; no firm D call. The V and J ends lost 1 base and 0 bases respectively, with 6 bases between them. CDR1 SGHDN and CDR2 FVKESK come from the germline V gene. The CDR3 totals 14 residues. CDR3 sequence: CASSQVGVNTEAFF. Written as DNA, the CDR3 is TGTGCCAGCAGCCAAGTTGGAGTGAACACTGAAGCTTTCTTT.

Note on this clone: One end of the junction fails to match germline, which may point to a read error. This chain connects TRBV7-7 to TRBJ2-1; D is ambiguous. The germline CDR1 and CDR2 sequences are SSHAT and FNYEAQ (reference sequence). The CDR3 consists of 13 residues. The CDR3 coding sequence is TGTGCTAGCAGCTTAGGTCTTGTGAATGAGCAGTTCTTC. Its protein product is CASSLGLVNEQFF.

This chain links TRBV9 with TRBJ2-7, with D possibly being TRBD1 (6 bases). The CDR3 spans 15 residues. Germline V CDR1 and CDR2: SGDLS, YYNGEE. The ends were cut back, 3 bases at V and 2 bases at J, with 15 bases in the middle. The CDR3 bases are TGTGCCAGCAGCGACCACAGGGAATCCACCTACGAGCAGTACTTC. Its protein product is CASSDHRESTYEQYF.

This chain connects TRBV4-2 to TRBJ1-5; 9 bases agree with TRBD1. The CDR3 extends over 18 amino acids. In germline, CDR1 is LGHNA, CDR2 YNFKEQ. V gave up 3 bases and J gave up 0 bases; unmatched junction bases: 9. Written as DNA, the CDR3 is TGTGCCAGCAGCCAGGGGGACAGGGCACGAGATAGCAATCAGCCCCAGCATTTT. Amino acid sequence: CASSQGDRARDSNQPQHF.

This sequence joins TRBV15 and TRBJ2-7; TRBD2 might be the D (6 bases). Trimming stripped 1 base from V and 0 bases from J, with 16 bases between. Looked up from germline, CDR1 is LNHNV and CDR2 is YYDKDF (reference sequence). The CDR3 spans 17 residues. The CDR3 bases are TGTGCCACCAGCAGAGGAGCTTACGGAGGGAGCTCCTACGAGCAGTACTTC. This encodes CATSRGAYGGSSYEQYF.

This clone was found once. The chain couples TRBV27 to TRBJ2-2, with D maybe TRBD2 (5 bases). The germline gives CDR1 MNHEY, CDR2 SMNVEV (reference sequence). The CDR3 has 15 amino acids. Trimming stripped 5 bases from V and 3 bases from J, with 13 bases between. CDR3 coding DNA: TGTGCCAGCAGTGAAAGAGGGCGATACACCGGGGAGCTGTTTTTT. Translating gives CASSERGRYTGELFF.

The table lists this clone with a count of one. J is TRBJ1-5 and V is TRBV6-5, with 7 bases fitting TRBD1. This CDR3 region has 13 residues. Germline V CDR1 and CDR2: MNHEY, SVGAGI. V trimming: 7 bases; J trimming: 2 bases; junction bases outside the gene matches: 2. In nucleotides, the CDR3 is TGTGCCAGCACCCAGGGGGGCAATCAGCCCCAGCATTTT. This translates into CASTQGGNQPQHF.

This sequence joins TRBV19 and TRBJ2-1, with a possible D match to TRBD1 (6 bases). The germline CDR1 and CDR2 sequences are LNHDA and SQIVND (reference sequence). The CDR3 consists of 14 residues. V lost 0 bases and J lost 4, with 7 bases in between. This CDR3 reads CASSIDRGYNEQFF. CDR3 DNA: TGTGCCAGTAGTATAGATAGGGGGTACAATGAGCAGTTCTTC.

This clone was detected a few times. The J gene is TRBJ1-6, the V gene TRBV5-4; TRBD1 might be the D (5 bases). The CDR3 is 13 residues long. Germline V gene lookup returns CDR1 SGHNT and CDR2 YYREEE (reference sequence). V lost 0 bases to trimming and J lost 11 bases, with 9 bases between them. CDR3 coding DNA: TGTGCCAGCAGCTTGGCCCAGGGCGCACCCCTCCACTTT. It codes for CASSLAQGAPLHF.

The chain employs TRBV28 and TRBJ2-5, with D possibly being TRBD1 (7 bases). Trimming shortened V by 5 bases and J by 5 bases, and 15 bases separated the two germline ends. The germline V gene encodes CDR1 MDHEN and CDR2 SYDVKM. There are 14 residues in the CDR3. The CDR3 region is CASSQGGQRETQYF. The CDR3 nucleotides read TGTGCCAGCAGTCAGGGGGGACAACGGGAGACCCAGTACTTC.

The V and J genes are TRBV28 and TRBJ2-2, with 7 bases aligning to TRBD1. The ends lost 6 bases at V and 8 bases at J; junction bases unmatched: 6. The CDR3 runs to 13 residues. CDR1 and CDR2 from the germline V gene are MDHEN and SYDVKM. CDR3 DNA: TGTGCCAGCAGATACAGGGGCAGGGGGGAGCTGTTTTTT. Translated: CASRYRGRGELFF.

The rearrangement links TRBV5-1 to TRBJ1-2, with a possible D match to TRBD1 (6 bases). The CDR3 totals 15 residues. The V gene lost 4 bases and the J gene lost 13 bases, with 26 bases spanning the gap. The germline gives CDR1 SGHRS, CDR2 YFSETQ. The CDR3 coding sequence is TGCGCCAGCAGCCCGCAACCGACAGGACTCGAGAATCCCACCTTC. Protein: CASSPQPTGLENPTF.

The chain carries TRBV6-5 and TRBJ2-2; 9 bases match TRBD2. This CDR3 is built from 13 residues. Germline values: CDR1 MNHEY, CDR2 SVGAGI. Losses at the gene ends were 7 bases for V and 8 bases for J; bases not matched to a gene: 5. CDR3 nucleotides: TGTGCCAGCAACCTAGCGGGATCGGGGGAGCTGTTTTTT. This gives the protein CASNLAGSGELFF.

This clone has only one observation. Here the CDR3 reads CASSPRHLPVNTEAFF. In nucleotides, the CDR3 is TGTGCCAGCTCACCACGACATTTACCGGTTAACACTGAAGCTTTCTTT. This chain links TRBV18 with TRBJ1-1; D not resolved. The CDR3 covers 16 residues. From germline, CDR1 is KGHSH and CDR2 LQKENI. Trimming pared 1 base from V and 2 bases from J, leaving 14 bases between.

The J gene is TRBJ1-5, the V gene TRBV19; D is uncertain. Germline V lookup: CDR1 LNHDA, CDR2 SQIVND (reference sequence). Trimming stripped 3 bases from V and 0 bases from J, with 9 bases between. This CDR3 region has 15 residues. The CDR3 region has the DNA TGTGCCAGTAGTATCTTGTCGGTTAGCAATCAGCCCCAGCATTTT. This gives the protein CASSILSVSNQPQHF.

This chain links TRBV5-4 with TRBJ1-1; D unresolved. The ends were cut back, 0 bases at V and 1 base at J, with 7 bases in the middle. The CDR3 is made up of 14 amino acids. In germline, CDR1 is SGHNT, CDR2 YYREEE (reference sequence). The CDR3 coding sequence is TGTGCCAGCAGCTTGGAACCAGGGAACACTGAAGCTTTCTTT. It codes for CASSLEPGNTEAFF.

The gene calls are TRBV19 and TRBJ2-3; 10 bases align to TRBD2. The V and J ends lost 7 bases and 3 bases, in that order; junction bases with no gene match: 7. This CDR3 has 15 residues. CDR1 LNHDA and CDR2 SQIVND come from the germline V gene (reference sequence). The DNA of the CDR3 is TGTGCCAGTACCAGATATAGCGGGGGGACAGATACGCAGTATTTT. Translation gives CASTRYSGGTDTQYF.

This chain uses TRBV7-3 with TRBJ2-2, with 7 bases lining up with TRBD2. Germline V lookup: CDR1 SGHTA, CDR2 FQGTGA. V was clipped by 2 bases and J by 6 bases; unmatched bases: 12. The CDR3 extends over 17 amino acids. Written as DNA, the CDR3 is TGTGCCAGCAGCTTACTTCATAGGGCTAGCGGATCCGGGGAGCTGTTTTTT. Translating it yields CASSLLHRASGSGELFF.

The chain couples TRBV14 to TRBJ1-3; D uncertain. The CDR3 loop spans 12 amino acids. CDR1 is SGHDN and CDR2 is FVKESK in the germline V gene. Between the trimmed V and J ends, which lost 5 bases and 4 bases, there was a span of 6 bases. CDR3 region: CASSTQGNTIYF. The CDR3 DNA sequence: TGTGCCAGCAGCACACAGGGAAACACCATATATTTT.

This clone was detected once. The chain couples TRBV7-3 to TRBJ2-7; 8 positions agree with TRBD2. With V trimmed by 4 bases and J by 7 bases, 6 bases remained unmatched. The germline V gene encodes CDR1 SGHTA and CDR2 FQGTGA. The CDR3 is 13 amino acids. The CDR3 DNA reads as TGTGCCAGCAGCTCAAACGGGGGGGTTGAGCAGTACTTC. Protein product: CASSSNGGVEQYF.

The chain has TRBV7-2 and TRBJ2-1; 11 bases match TRBD2. Germline values: CDR1 SGHTA, CDR2 FQGNSA. The CDR3 loop spans 13 amino acids. V shed 4 bases and J 15 bases; nucleotides not matched to a gene: 8. The CDR3 DNA reads TGTGCCAGCAGCTCGAAACTAGCGGGAGACCTGTTCTTC. It encodes CASSSKLAGDLFF.

The V gene is TRBV9, the J gene TRBJ1-6; TRBD1 matches 9 bases. The CDR3 is 17 amino acids. V dropped 0 bases and J dropped 8; count of bases not matched to a gene: 9. CDR1 is SGDLS and CDR2 is YYNGEE in the germline V gene. CDR3 nucleotide sequence: TGTGCCAGCAGCGTAGCCGGACAGGGGTTCGGTGATTCACCCCTCCACTTT. Protein sequence: CASSVAGQGFGDSPLHF. Supplemented by reference TRBV9 and TRBJ1-6, the full variable domain reads DSGVTQTPKHLITATGQRVTLRCSPRSGDLSVYWYQQSLDQGLQFLIQYYNGEERAKGNILERFSAQQFPDLHSELNLSSLELGDSALYFCASSVAGQGFGDSPLHFGNGTRLTVT.